These 13 T cell receptor beta chains originate from one sample sequenced in a study of T cells after yellow fever vaccination (dated by TCRdb to the late 2010s). What the treatment or condition label conveys for this sample: live attenuated yellow fever vaccine strain. The library was prepared using 5' RACE. TCRdb names Illumina NovaSeq 6000 as the instrument used. TCRdb took the public reads, trimmed them with fastp at Q25, ran MiXCR for clone calling and kept in-frame beta chains. Duplicate CDR3 protein sequences are folded into a single record with the most common DNA and genes. The sample profile shows some 250,000 distinct CDR3 sequences; more than 3.5% of them were found once. Of the sample, under 20% falls within the top ten clones. The sequences come from PBMCs, collected 15 days after the yellow fever booster vaccination. These receptors were collected from a man aged 18 to 30 who received the YFV17D yellow fever vaccine.

This clonotype was counted many times. V usage is TRBV10-3 and J usage is TRBJ2-7; 11 bases are a match to TRBD1. The V gene's germline CDR1 is ENHRY and CDR2 SYGVKD. The CDR3 has 14 amino acids. J lost 5 bases, V lost 4 bases, and 4 bases had no gene match. CDR3 residues: CAISGGQGANEQYV. CDR3 DNA sequence: TGTGCCATCAGTGGAGGACAGGGGGCAAACGAGCAGTACGTC.

Many counts were recorded for this clonotype. The chain employs TRBV4-2 and TRBJ2-3; 9 bases fit TRBD1. This CDR3 is built from 15 residues. Per germline, CDR1 LGHNA and CDR2 YNFKEQ. Losses at the gene ends were 6 bases for V and 4 bases for J; bases not matched to a gene: 8. As DNA, the CDR3 is TGTGCCAGCAGGACGGGACAGGGACCGGCAGATACGCAGTATTTT. It yields the protein CASRTGQGPADTQYF.

The table lists this clonotype with many counts. This rearrangement joins TRBV7-2 to TRBJ2-5, with D perhaps matching TRBD2 (5 bases). V lost 5 bases to trimming and J lost 4 bases, with 17 bases between them. CDR3 length: 15 amino acids. Germline lookup yields CDR1 SGHTA and CDR2 FQGNSA. Here the CDR3 reads CASSPSGHRGETQYF. DNA of the CDR3: TGTGCCAGCAGCCCCTCTGGCCACCGGGGAGAGACCCAGTACTTC.

This clonotype has a count of ten or more. The chain employs TRBV4-3 and TRBJ1-2; the D is unclear. Germline CDR1 reads LGHNA; CDR2 reads YSLEER. Trimming shortened V by 1 base and J by 2 bases, and 8 bases separated the two germline ends. This CDR3 is built from 14 residues. CDR3 in amino acids: CASSQVPPNYGYTF. The CDR3 DNA sequence: TGCGCCAGCAGCCAAGTTCCCCCAAACTATGGCTACACCTTC.

This clonotype was observed many times. V usage is TRBV20-1 and J usage is TRBJ2-3, with 10 bases fitting TRBD1. This CDR3 contains 15 residues. Looked up from germline, CDR1 is DFQATT and CDR2 is SNEGSKA (reference sequence). V shed 0 bases, J shed 8 bases, and the junction held 8 bases outside the gene matches. Here the CDR3 DNA reads TGCAGTGCTAGAGAGAGGACAGGGGGGGGCGGTACGCAGTATTTT. This gives the protein CSARERTGGGGTQYF.

This clonotype came up many times. The chain carries TRBV20-1 and TRBJ2-5; 8 positions match TRBD2. Germline V gene sequence: CDR1 DFQATT, CDR2 SNEGSKA (reference sequence). The CDR3 spans 17 residues. The CDR3 protein is CRAISGEVFESKETQYF. The CDR3 DNA follows: TGCCGCGCTATTAGCGGGGAGGTATTTGAGTCCAAAGAGACCCAGTACTTC.

This chain connects TRBV21-1 to TRBJ2-7; the table's D call of TRBD1 was not tested on the DNA. TRBV21-1 is given as a pseudogene. There are 14 residues in the CDR3. In DNA, the CDR3 is TGTGCCAGCAGGGGGGATCGACGGCCGGGAGAGCAGTACGTC. It specifies CASRGDRRPGEQYV.

This clonotype appeared many times. CDR3 nucleotides: TGTGCCAGCCCTCGGACGGGGAACGGGGAGCTGTTTTTT. Translation gives CASPRTGNGELFF. The genes are TRBV7-2 and TRBJ2-2; possibly TRBD2 for D (5 bases). CDR3 length: 13 residues. Trimming cost V 8 bases and J 7 bases, with 14 bases left between them. Looked up from germline, CDR1 is SGHTA and CDR2 is FQGNSA.

This clonotype has at least ten counts. The V call is TRBV18, the J call TRBJ2-3, with 9 bases fitting TRBD2. The J segment lost 6 bases and the V segment lost 1 base, leaving 5 bases of the junction unmatched. This CDR3 comprises 15 residues. Looked up from germline, CDR1 is KGHSH and CDR2 is LQKENI. The CDR3 DNA reads as TGTGCCAGCTCACCACTCGCGGGGGGGCCCGATACGCAGTATTTT. Translation gives CASSPLAGGPDTQYF.

This clonotype was counted a few times. The genes are TRBV11-1 and TRBJ2-1, with TRBD1 matching over 7 bases. The length of the CDR3 is 15 residues. Germline V gene lookup returns CDR1 SGHAT and CDR2 FQDESV (reference sequence). The trim removed 3 bases at V and 3 bases at J, leaving 5 bases unmatched. CDR3: CASSLRQGFYNEQFF. The CDR3 DNA is TGTGCCAGCAGCTTGAGACAGGGTTTCTACAATGAGCAGTTCTTC.

This clonotype showed up many times. This sequence joins TRBV2 and TRBJ2-3; D is unclear. The CDR3 length is 12 residues. V lost 7 bases, J lost 5 bases, and 10 bases lay in between. Germline-derived CDR1 and CDR2 are SNHLY and FYNNEI. CDR3 amino acids: CASTEMGDTQYF. CDR3 nucleotide sequence: TGTGCCAGCACTGAGATGGGAGATACGCAGTATTTT.

The chain employs TRBV4-2 and TRBJ2-5, with D hard to call. V shed 0 bases and J shed 7 bases, with 9 bases lying between them. The germline V gene has CDR1 LGHNA and CDR2 YNFKEQ. This CDR3 is 13 amino acids long. The CDR3 DNA reads TGTGCCAGCAGCCAAGAGGGCTCAGGGACCCAGTACTTC. Translating it yields CASSQEGSGTQYF.

About this clonotype: This may come from a read error, since a much larger clone is one base off. The chain recombines TRBV6-2 or TRBV6-3 with TRBJ1-1; the D gene is possibly TRBD1 (6 bases). CDR1 MNHEY and CDR2 SVGEGT come from the germline V gene. The CDR3 spans 18 residues. The germline V and J ends were trimmed by 6 bases and 3 bases, with 26 bases remaining between them. The DNA of the CDR3 is TGTGCCAGCAGGAAAGACACCGGGACATGGTATCATTACACTGAAGCTTTCTTT. It encodes CASRKDTGTWYHYTEAFF.